Presented here are 28 T cell receptor beta chains from one specimen sequenced in a study of cytomegalovirus exposure and HLA in healthy donors. The PCR made use of 60 Vbeta and 13 Jbeta primers. Libraries were prepared by immunoSEQ multiplex PCR; TCRdb keeps only in-frame clonotypes and omits some of them. The sample has approximately 110,000 clones, approximately 58% seen once. The sequenced sample consisted of PBMCs. These receptor sequences come from a woman aged 25 to 39 in good health and CMV-seronegative.

This chain links TRBV19 with TRBJ2-1; 14 positions match TRBD2. V lost 3 bases and J lost 9; bases outside the gene matches: 4. This CDR3 spans 15 amino acids. Germline assignment: CDR1 LNHDA and CDR2 SQIVND (reference sequence). DNA for the CDR3: TGTGCCAGTAGTATTGGGACTAGCGGGAGAAGTGAGCAGTTCTTC. This encodes CASSIGTSGRSEQFF.

V is TRBV7-9 and J is TRBJ2-5; D possibly corresponds to TRBD2 (6 bases). Per germline, CDR1 SEHNR and CDR2 FQNEAQ (reference sequence). Trimming pared 3 bases from V and 2 bases from J, leaving 19 bases between. The CDR3 sequence is 17 residues long. The CDR3: CASSFARAGTGQETQYF. The CDR3 nucleotides are TGTGCCAGCAGCTTCGCCCGGGCCGGGACTGGACAAGAGACCCAGTACTTC.

This clone has just a few counts. V is TRBV30 and J is TRBJ2-2; maybe TRBD2 (5 bases). Trimming shortened V by 2 bases and J by 7 bases, and 11 bases separated the two germline ends. Germline CDR1 and CDR2: GTSNPN and SVGIG (reference sequence). This CDR3 is built from 13 residues. The chain's CDR3 is CAWSLQAGGELFF. CDR3 DNA: TGTGCCTGGAGTTTGCAGGCGGGCGGGGAGCTGTTTTTT. Using reference TRBV30 and TRBJ2-2 for the parts outside the CDR3, the full variable domain is SQTIHQWPATLVQPVGSPLSLECTVEGTSNPNLYWYRQAAGRGLQLLFYSVGIGQISSEVPQNLSASRPQDRQFILSSKKLLLSDSGFYLCAWSLQAGGELFFGEGSRLTVL.

The V and J genes are TRBV7-3 and TRBJ2-1; possible D gene TRBD1, 5 bases. Trimming took 4 bases from V and 6 from J, leaving 16 bases between them. The CDR3 is made up of 15 amino acids. Germline assignment: CDR1 SGHTA and CDR2 FQGTGA. The CDR3: CASSSWPRGFNEQFF. In DNA, the CDR3 is TGTGCCAGCAGCTCGTGGCCTAGGGGCTTCAATGAGCAGTTCTTC. The entire variable domain, with the rest obtained from reference TRBV7-3 and TRBJ2-1, is as follows: GAGVSQTPSNKVTEKGKYVELRCDPISGHTALYWYRQSLGQGPEFLIYFQGTGAADDSGLPNDRFFAVRPEGSVSTLKIQRTERGDSAVYLCASSSWPRGFNEQFFGPGTRLTVL.

This sequence joins TRBV5-4 and TRBJ2-1, with TRBD2 matching 11 bases. This CDR3 spans 15 amino acids. The V and J ends lost 3 bases and 4 bases, in that order; junction bases with no gene match: 3. CDR1 SGHNT and CDR2 YYREEE come from the germline V gene (reference sequence). This CDR3 reads CASSWGLAAYNEQFF. The DNA of the CDR3 is TGTGCCAGCAGCTGGGGACTAGCGGCTTACAATGAGCAGTTCTTC.

This clone appeared a single time. The chain couples TRBV29-1 to TRBJ1-2; TRBD1 matches at 10 bases. The CDR3 loop spans 14 amino acids. Germline CDR1 reads SQVTM; CDR2 reads ANQGSEA. The ends lost 6 bases at V and 7 bases at J; junction bases unmatched: 11. CDR3 in DNA: TGCAGCGTGGGCGCGGGACAGGGGATCGGTGGCTACACCTTC. Translation: CSVGAGQGIGGYTF. Combining the CDR3 with reference TRBV29-1 and TRBJ1-2 gives the whole variable domain SAVISQKPSRDICQRGTSLTIQCQVDSQVTMMFWYRQQPGQSLTLIATANQGSEATYESGFVIDKFPISRPNLTFSTLTVSNMSPEDSSIYLCSVGAGQGIGGYTFGSGTRLTVV.

The gene calls are TRBV29-1 and TRBJ1-4; D is possibly TRBD1 (5 bases). Germline V gene lookup returns CDR1 SQVTM and CDR2 ANQGSEA. The CDR3 contains 13 residues. The germline V and J ends were trimmed by 4 bases and 4 bases, with 10 bases remaining between them. Here the CDR3 DNA reads TGCAGCGTTGGGTATAGGGGTAATGAAAAACTGTTTTTT. Amino acids: CSVGYRGNEKLFF.

In DNA, the CDR3 is TGTGCCAGCACTGGACTAGCAGATTACAATGAGCAGTTCTTC. Its translation is CASTGLADYNEQFF. This chain joins TRBV7-9 and TRBJ2-1, with 8 bases fitting TRBD2. J was trimmed by 4 bases and V by 7 bases; bases with no gene match: 6. The V gene's germline CDR1 is SEHNR and CDR2 FQNEAQ (reference sequence). The CDR3 runs to 14 residues.

V and J are TRBV6-1 and TRBJ2-2; D unresolved. The CDR3 spans 14 residues. Germline CDR1 reads MNHNS; CDR2 reads SASEGT. V dropped 3 bases and J dropped 1 base, with 6 bases sitting between them. This CDR3 is CASSERRNTGELFF. As DNA, the CDR3 is TGTGCCAGCAGTGAGCGGAGGAACACCGGGGAGCTGTTTTTT.

The V call is TRBV6-1, the J call TRBJ1-5; a weak D match, TRBD1 (6 bases). V was cut by 6 bases and J by 0 bases, with 12 bases left in between. The CDR3 sequence is 15 residues long. From germline, CDR1 is MNHNS and CDR2 SASEGT. The CDR3 DNA sequence: TGTGCCAGCAGAGGACAGTCGTATAGCAATCAGCCCCAGCATTTT. It specifies CASRGQSYSNQPQHF.

This clone was counted a few times. This chain joins TRBV27 and TRBJ2-7, with TRBD1 matching 10 bases. CDR3 length equals 16 residues. Germline CDR1 and CDR2: MNHEY and SMNVEV (reference sequence). The V gene end was trimmed by 5 bases and the J gene end by 4 bases; junction bases not matched to a gene: 11. CDR3 protein: CASSLVPGQGLYEQYF. The DNA of the CDR3 is TGTGCCAGCAGTCTCGTCCCGGGACAGGGGTTGTACGAGCAGTACTTC.

This clone showed up just once. J is TRBJ2-3 and V is TRBV5-1; 7 nucleotides line up with TRBD1. The CDR3 has 14 amino acids. Per germline, CDR1 SGHRS and CDR2 YFSETQ. V shed 5 bases and J 3 bases; nucleotides not matched to a gene: 6. The CDR3 sequence: CASSSGQATDTQYF. As DNA, the CDR3 is TGCGCCAGCAGTTCCGGACAGGCAACAGATACGCAGTATTTT.

The V and J genes are TRBV9 and TRBJ2-5, with TRBD2 matching 8 bases. V dropped 2 bases and J dropped 4; count of bases not matched to a gene: 7. Germline V gene sequence: CDR1 SGDLS, CDR2 YYNGEE. The CDR3 is made up of 15 amino acids. The CDR3 is CASSVTGRGGETQYF. CDR3 coding DNA: TGTGCCAGCAGCGTCACCGGACGGGGGGGAGAGACCCAGTACTTC.

This clone has a single count. CDR3 sequence (DNA): TGTGCCATCAGTACAGGGGATAATGGCTACACCTTC. Protein product: CAISTGDNGYTF. This rearrangement joins TRBV10-3 to TRBJ1-2; 7 positions agree with TRBD1. The CDR3 spans 12 residues. Germline CDR1 ENHRY, CDR2 SYGVKD. Losses at the gene ends were 5 bases for V and 6 bases for J; bases not matched to a gene: 3.

The gene calls are TRBV6-5 and TRBJ1-2, with 9 bases aligning to TRBD1. The ends lost 10 bases at V and 8 bases at J; junction bases unmatched: 11. This CDR3 is built from 13 residues. Germline values: CDR1 MNHEY, CDR2 SVGAGI. Here the CDR3 reads CATLPGQGWGYTF. CDR3 bases: TGTGCCACCTTGCCGGGACAGGGATGGGGCTACACCTTC.

This clone was counted only a few times. CDR3 protein: CASSFSYYNEQFF. In DNA, the CDR3 is TGTGCCAGCAGTTTTTCCTACTACAATGAGCAGTTCTTC. This chain joins TRBV28 and TRBJ2-1, with D unresolved. V was trimmed by 3 bases and J by 3 bases, leaving 6 bases between them. Germline CDR1 reads MDHEN; CDR2 reads SYDVKM. The CDR3 has 13 residues.

This clone was counted a few times. The chain carries TRBV27 and TRBJ2-7; D is unresolved. Trimming cost V 5 bases and J 4 bases, with 12 bases left between them. There are 13 residues in the CDR3. Germline CDR1 and CDR2: MNHEY and SMNVEV (reference sequence). The CDR3 reads CASSRSPVYEQYF. The CDR3 DNA is TGTGCCAGCAGTCGTTCCCCAGTATACGAGCAGTACTTC.

The rearrangement joins TRBV2 to TRBJ2-6, with 9 bases aligning to TRBD1. The CDR3 runs 17 residues. V shed 8 bases and J 0 bases; nucleotides not matched to a gene: 8. CDR1 SNHLY and CDR2 FYNNEI come from the germline V gene. Here the CDR3 DNA reads TGTGCCAGCGACTGGGACAGGGACTCCTCTGGGGCCAACGTCCTGACTTTC. It codes for CASDWDRDSSGANVLTF.

The V call is TRBV9, the J call TRBJ2-5; 12 nucleotides line up with TRBD2. The CDR3 contains 15 residues. Germline loops: CDR1 SGDLS, CDR2 YYNGEE. V lost 3 bases, J lost 5 bases, and 5 bases stayed unmatched. CDR3 sequence (DNA): TGTGCCAGCAGCGGGGGACTAGCGGGCGGGGAGACCCAGTACTTC. This codes for CASSGGLAGGETQYF.

The gene calls are TRBV2 and TRBJ2-7; 9 bases are shared with TRBD1. This CDR3 is 17 amino acids long. Germline trimming cut 1 base from V and 0 bases from J; bases unmatched to any gene: 7. Germline-derived CDR1 and CDR2 are SNHLY and FYNNEI. The CDR3 loop reads CASSEGYTGGLSYEQYF. DNA of the CDR3: TGTGCCAGCAGTGAAGGATATACAGGGGGCCTCTCCTACGAGCAGTACTTC. Looking up the rest from reference TRBV2 and TRBJ2-7 gives the full variable domain: EPEVTQTPSHQVTQMGQEVILRCVPISNHLYFYWYRQILGQKVEFLVSFYNNEISEKSEIFDDQFSVERPDGSNFTLKIRSTKLEDSAMYFCASSEGYTGGLSYEQYFGPGTRLTVT.

This chain uses TRBV5-1 with TRBJ1-1; perhaps TRBD1 as D (5 bases). This CDR3 comprises 15 residues. The ends were cut back, 0 bases at V and 1 base at J, with 10 bases in the middle. Germline V gene data show CDR1 as SGHRS and CDR2 as YFSETQ. As DNA, the CDR3 is TGCGCCAGCAGCTTGGACAGGATGAGGAACACTGAAGCTTTCTTT. It translates to CASSLDRMRNTEAFF.

Here the CDR3 reads CASSPRQGRSYNEQFF. The CDR3 DNA is TGTGCCAGCAGCCCCCGTCAGGGGAGATCCTACAATGAGCAGTTCTTC. The chain links TRBV7-9 to TRBJ2-1, with D possibly being TRBD1 (6 bases). Deletions cut 5 bases from V and 1 base from J, with 15 bases between. There are 16 residues in the CDR3. Per germline, CDR1 SEHNR and CDR2 FQNEAQ (reference sequence).

For this clone: The CDR3 end shows no conserved phenylalanine or tryptophan, and so a read error is likely. The DNA is omitted, as the CDR3 cannot be located on it reliably, and the CDR3 follows TCRdb's listing. The chain joins TRBV7-3 to TRBJ1-1; TRBD1, the table's D call, lacks a check against the DNA. Termini included, the CDR3 measures 12 amino acids. The germline CDR1 and CDR2 sequences are SGHTA and FQGTGA. This chain's CDR3 is CASSSSGTALSL.

This clone appeared a single time. The CDR3 loop is CASSPAGTGNGNTIYF. In DNA form, the CDR3 reads TGTGCCAGCTCACCGGCCGGGACAGGCAATGGAAACACCATATATTTT. The chain recombines TRBV18 with TRBJ1-3; TRBD1 matches 8 bases. CDR3 length: 16 residues. The V and J ends lost 3 bases and 3 bases, in that order; junction bases with no gene match: 7. Germline lookup yields CDR1 KGHSH and CDR2 LQKENI.

J is TRBJ1-1 and V is TRBV28; TRBD1 matches 8 bases. CDR1 and CDR2 (germline): MDHEN, SYDVKM. The CDR3 is 15 amino acids. V lost 4 bases, J lost 1 base, and 5 bases stayed unmatched. DNA for the CDR3: TGTGCCAGCAGTTCCCCGGGACAGGCGAACACTGAAGCTTTCTTT. This codes for CASSSPGQANTEAFF.

The CDR3 DNA reads as TGCGCCAGCAGCCAAGGAACAGTAGTCTATGGCTACACCTTC. Translated, it gives CASSQGTVVYGYTF. The V gene is TRBV4-1, the J gene TRBJ1-2; D remains unclear. The CDR3 covers 14 residues. The V end lost 1 base, the J end lost 4 bases, and 10 bases lay between the germline ends. Germline CDR1 MGHRA, CDR2 YSYEKL.

In the case of this clone: An end of the junction differs from the germline gene, which may be a read error. The same CDR3 also results from other DNA sequences found in this sample. This chain joins TRBV7-9 and TRBJ1-2; 8 positions match TRBD1. The CDR3 loop spans 15 amino acids. The germline gives CDR1 SEHNR, CDR2 FQNEAQ (reference sequence). CDR3 amino acids: CASSQPRGQDYGYTF. CDR3 nucleotide sequence: TGTGCGAGCAGCCAACCCAGGGGGCAAGACTATGGCTACACCTTC.

The chain uses TRBV27 and TRBJ2-7, with D uncertain. The CDR3 contains 14 residues. V was trimmed by 2 bases and J by 6 bases, leaving 14 bases between them. Germline V gene sequence: CDR1 MNHEY, CDR2 SMNVEV (reference sequence). CDR3: CASSLAAALSEQYF. The CDR3 coding sequence is TGTGCCAGCAGTTTAGCGGCGGCCCTCTCCGAGCAGTACTTC.